What follows is one T cell receptor beta chain and its context. Categorization into cohorts depended on clinical history that participants reported. Before they entered the study, exposed participants had met a COVID-19 case within 2 weeks. The sample originates from a study of blood T cell repertoires in COVID-19. Study as a whole: Material from acute and convalescent COVID-19 was sourced from the United States, Italy and Spain. Nucleic acid was either cDNA or gDNA, and it came from T cells, B-cell-depleted T cells, or PBMCs.

V lost 4 bases and J 0 bases, leaving 10 bases between the germline ends. There are 15 residues in the CDR3. Per the germline V gene, CDR1 is MNHEY and CDR2 is SVGAGI. Measured with immunoSEQ multiplex PCR; TCRdb has only the in-frame clones, and not every one. This table holds approximately 300,000 clones, 90% found once. Sequenced input: PBMCs or T cells enriched from blood (not recorded which). The TCR originated in a woman in her 30s who had been exposed to COVID-19. This chain joins TRBV6-5 and TRBJ1-3, with a possible D match to TRBD1 (5 bases). CDR3 amino acids: CASSSREFSGNTIYF. CDR3 in DNA: TGTGCCAGCAGTTCCAGGGAATTCTCTGGAAACACCATATATTTT.